These T cell receptor beta chains were read from a single sample in a study of T cells in Graves' hyperthyroidism and ophthalmopathy. Using its own MiXCR run on the multiplex PCR reads, TCRdb lists one record per CDR3 protein. The sample yields some 600,000 distinct CDR3 sequences, under 60% seen once. The sequencing input was peripheral blood or thyroid tissue (not recorded which). All receptors come from a woman between 18 and 29 years old with Graves' hyperthyroidism. Both conserved end residues are part of each CDR3. Each record gives: D gene, J gene, clone size, V gene, CDR3 DNA, CDR3 protein. The D gene is left open where the match is weak. Expanded clones are given a class, and other clones once, few, many or no size at all.

-,TRBJ2-7,many,TRBV7-9,TGTGCCAGCAGCGCAACAGCTAACGAGCAGTACTTC,CASSATANEQYF
TRBD1,TRBJ1-3,-,TRBV6-2/TRBV6-3,TGTGCCAGCAGTTCCTGGACAGGGCACGGAAACACCATATATTTT,CASSSWTGHGNTIYF
-,TRBJ1-1,-,TRBV5-1,TGCGCCAGCAAGAAAGACATGAACACTGAAGCTTTCTTT,CASKKDMNTEAFF
-,TRBJ2-7,many,TRBV15,TGTGCCACCAGCACCCCCAGGGGACCTTCCTACGAGCAGTACTTC,CATSTPRGPSYEQYF
-,TRBJ1-1,-,TRBV7-7,TGTGCCAGCAGCCAACCGGGACGGTCGTTTGAAGCTTTCTTT,CASSQPGRSFEAFF
-,TRBJ1-1,once,TRBV7-3,TGTGCCAGCAGCTCCGACGGGACGAACACTGAAGCTTTCTTT,CASSSDGTNTEAFF
TRBD1,TRBJ1-4,-,TRBV5-1,TGCGCCAGCAGCACCCAGGGGGCGATCAATGAAAAACTGTTTTTT,CASSTQGAINEKLFF
TRBD1,TRBJ2-6,many,TRBV29-1,TGCAGCGTTCCCGAGGCAGGGGGCTTAACTGGGGCCAACGTCCTGACTTTC,CSVPEAGGLTGANVLTF
-,TRBJ2-7,many,TRBV12-3/TRBV12-4,TGTGCCAGCAGTTTGCGGGACTACGAGCAGTACTTC,CASSLRDYEQYF
-,TRBJ1-5,-,TRBV20-1,TGCAGTGCTAGAGACCAGAATCAGCCCCAGCATTTT,CSARDQNQPQHF
TRBD1,TRBJ1-1,few,TRBV20-1,TGCAGTGCGTTCCAGGGGGCTCGGGACACTGAAGCTTTCTTT,CSAFQGARDTEAFF
-,TRBJ1-2,-,TRBV14,TGTGCCGGCAGCCAAGCTCTCGGGACGAACTATGGCTACACCTTC,CAGSQALGTNYGYTF
TRBD1,TRBJ1-2,once,TRBV20-1,TGCAGTGCCCGACAATCGACAGGGGGTGGCTACACCTTC,CSARQSTGGGYTF
-,TRBJ1-2,many,TRBV19,TGTGCCAGTACTTTGACGGCTACCTATGGCTACACCTTC,CASTLTATYGYTF
-,TRBJ1-5,many,TRBV7-8,TGTGCCAGCAGCTTAGTTCGGCAGGGAGTAAATCAGCCCCAGCATTTT,CASSLVRQGVNQPQHF
-,TRBJ1-4,-,TRBV5-1,TGCGCCAGCAGCTTGGAAGGGACTTCTAATGAAAAACTGTTTTTT,CASSLEGTSNEKLFF
TRBD1,TRBJ1-1,-,TRBV10-2,TGCGCCAGCGGGGACAGTCGGACTATGAACACTGAAGCTTTCTTT,CASGDSRTMNTEAFF
TRBD1,TRBJ1-5,many,TRBV2,TGTGCCAGCAGTGTGGGGACAGGGGATTTTGGGCCCCAGCATTTT,CASSVGTGDFGPQHF
TRBD1,TRBJ1-1,-,TRBV2,TGTGCCAGCAGTGGGACAGGGCAGGGTGATACTGAAGCTTTCTTT,CASSGTGQGDTEAFF
TRBD1,TRBJ1-2,-,TRBV2,TGTGCCAGCAGTAGACTCCCGGGACAGGGCTACTATGGCTACACCTTC,CASSRLPGQGYYGYTF
-,TRBJ2-7,once,TRBV5-1,TGCGCCAGCAGCTTGATAGCGGACGCCCTCGAGCAGTACTTC,CASSLIADALEQYF
TRBD1,TRBJ1-4,-,TRBV19,TGTGCCAGTAGTGAATCGACAGGGTATAATGAAAAACTGTTTTTT,CASSESTGYNEKLFF
-,TRBJ1-1,few,TRBV19,TGTGCCAGTAGTATAGATTACGGTTCGGGTATGAACACTGAAGCTTTCTTT,CASSIDYGSGMNTEAFF
TRBD1,TRBJ1-2,many,TRBV2,TGTGCCAGCGTGGACAGGAACTATGGCTACACCTTC,CASVDRNYGYTF
-,TRBJ1-4,-,TRBV20-1,TGCAGTGCTATCCCGGGAGGTGAAAAACTGTTTTTT,CSAIPGGEKLFF
-,TRBJ1-5,-,TRBV20-1,TGCAGTGCTAGTGTTATGGGGTACAATCAGCCCCAGCATTTT,CSASVMGYNQPQHF
TRBD1,TRBJ1-1,-,TRBV5-4,TGCGCCAGCAGCAATCTCCCGACGGGACAGGGAAACACTGAAGCTTTCTTT,CASSNLPTGQGNTEAFF
-,TRBJ2-7,-,TRBV20-1,TGCAGTGCTAGGGGCCAGGACCTCGCCTACGAGCAGTACTTC,CSARGQDLAYEQYF
TRBD1,TRBJ1-6,-,TRBV2,TGTGCCAGCAGTGGACAGGGTGAGGCCCCCGGAATTTCACCCCTCCACTTT,CASSGQGEAPGISPLHF
-,TRBJ2-5,-,TRBV7-9,TGTGCCAGCAGCTTTGGCCAGGGCGAGACCCAGTACTTC,CASSFGQGETQYF
TRBD2,TRBJ2-7,once,TRBV29-1,TGCAGCGTGAGTGGGACTAGCGGGAGCCCCGAGCAGTACTTC,CSVSGTSGSPEQYF